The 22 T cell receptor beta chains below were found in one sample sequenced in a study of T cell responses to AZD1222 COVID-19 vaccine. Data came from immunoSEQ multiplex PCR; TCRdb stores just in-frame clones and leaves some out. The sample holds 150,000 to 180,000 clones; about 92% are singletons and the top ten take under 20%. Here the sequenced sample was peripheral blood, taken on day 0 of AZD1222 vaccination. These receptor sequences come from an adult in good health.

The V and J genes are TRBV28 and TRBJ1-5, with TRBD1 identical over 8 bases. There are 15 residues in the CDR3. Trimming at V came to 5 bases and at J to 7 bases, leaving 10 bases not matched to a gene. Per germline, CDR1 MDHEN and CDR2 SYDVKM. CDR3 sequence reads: CASSPRDRKDQPQHF. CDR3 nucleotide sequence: TGTGCCAGCAGTCCAAGGGACAGGAAGGACCAGCCCCAGCATTTT.

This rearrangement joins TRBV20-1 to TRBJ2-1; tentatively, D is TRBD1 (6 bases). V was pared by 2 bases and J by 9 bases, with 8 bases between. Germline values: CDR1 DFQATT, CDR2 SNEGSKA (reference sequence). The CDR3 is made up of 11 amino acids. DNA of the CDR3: TGCAGTGCTAGACAGGGGATTGAGCAGTTCTTC. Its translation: CSARQGIEQFF.

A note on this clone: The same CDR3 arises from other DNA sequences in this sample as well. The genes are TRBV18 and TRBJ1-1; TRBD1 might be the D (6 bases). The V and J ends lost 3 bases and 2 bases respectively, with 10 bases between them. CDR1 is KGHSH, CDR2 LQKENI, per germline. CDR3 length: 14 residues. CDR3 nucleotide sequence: TGTGCCAGCTCACCTGGACAGTTAAACACTGAAGCTTTCTTT. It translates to CASSPGQLNTEAFF.

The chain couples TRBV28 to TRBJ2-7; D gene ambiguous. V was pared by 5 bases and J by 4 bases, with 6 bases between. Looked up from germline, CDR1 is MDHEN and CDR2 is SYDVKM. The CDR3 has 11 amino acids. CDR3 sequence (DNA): TGTGCCAGCAGTCCGCGGTACGAGCAGTACTTC. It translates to CASSPRYEQYF.

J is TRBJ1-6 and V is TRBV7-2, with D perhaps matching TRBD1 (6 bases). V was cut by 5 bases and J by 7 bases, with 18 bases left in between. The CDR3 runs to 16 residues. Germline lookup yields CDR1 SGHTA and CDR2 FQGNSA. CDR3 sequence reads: CASSQDSIRWNSPLHF. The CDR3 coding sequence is TGTGCCAGCAGCCAGGACAGTATACGGTGGAATTCACCCCTCCACTTT.

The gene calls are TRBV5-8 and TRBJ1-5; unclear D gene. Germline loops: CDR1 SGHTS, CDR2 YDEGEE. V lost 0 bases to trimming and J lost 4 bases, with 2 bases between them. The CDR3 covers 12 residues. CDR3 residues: CASSLVNQPQHF. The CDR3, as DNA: TGTGCCAGCAGCTTGGTTAATCAGCCCCAGCATTTT. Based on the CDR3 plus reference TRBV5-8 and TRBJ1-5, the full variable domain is EAGVTQSPTHLIKTRGQQATLRCSPISGHTSVYWYQQALGLGLQFLLWYDEGEERNRGNFPPRFSGRQFPNYSSELNVNALELEDSALYLCASSLVNQPQHFGDGTRLSIL.

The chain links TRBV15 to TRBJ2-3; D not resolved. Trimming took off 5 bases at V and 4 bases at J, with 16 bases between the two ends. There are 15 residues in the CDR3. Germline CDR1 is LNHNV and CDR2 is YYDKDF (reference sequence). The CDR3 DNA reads TGTGCCACCAGCGCCGTCAGTACCTACGCAGATACGCAGTATTTT. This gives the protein CATSAVSTYADTQYF.

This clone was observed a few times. CDR3 residues: CASSQLIQGSYGYTF. CDR3 in DNA: TGTGCCAGCAGCCAGTTGATACAGGGGAGCTATGGCTACACCTTC. The rearrangement links TRBV14 to TRBJ1-2; 7 bases are shared with TRBD1. V lost 3 bases and J lost 4; bases outside the gene matches: 8. Germline V gene lookup returns CDR1 SGHDN and CDR2 FVKESK. This CDR3 has 15 amino acids.

As DNA, the CDR3 is TGTGCCAGCAGCCAAGAGGACCCAGGACTCACAGATACGCAGTATTTT. This encodes CASSQEDPGLTDTQYF. V and J are TRBV14 and TRBJ2-3, with D maybe TRBD2 (5 bases). The CDR3 spans 16 residues. Germline V gene lookup returns CDR1 SGHDN and CDR2 FVKESK. V was cut by 0 bases and J by 2 bases, with 12 bases left in between.

CDR3 in DNA: TGTGCCAGCAGTTCAGTAAGGGGCGCTTCGGACACTGAAGCTTTCTTT. It yields the protein CASSSVRGASDTEAFF. The chain has TRBV6-5 and TRBJ1-1, with D perhaps TRBD1 (5 bases). Trimming stripped 4 bases from V and 3 bases from J, with 18 bases between. The length of the CDR3 is 16 residues. The germline CDR1 and CDR2 sequences are MNHEY and SVGAGI.

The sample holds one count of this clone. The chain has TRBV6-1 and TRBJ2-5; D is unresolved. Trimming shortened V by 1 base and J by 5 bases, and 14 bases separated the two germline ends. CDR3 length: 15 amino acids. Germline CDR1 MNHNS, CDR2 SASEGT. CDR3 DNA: TGTGCCAGCAGTGAAGAAGAGTGGGGTGATGAGACCCAGTACTTC. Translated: CASSEEEWGDETQYF.

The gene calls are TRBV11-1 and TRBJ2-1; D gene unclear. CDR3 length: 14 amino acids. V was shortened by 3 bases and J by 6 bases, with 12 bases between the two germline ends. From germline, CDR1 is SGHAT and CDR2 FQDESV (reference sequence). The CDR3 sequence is CASSFGPFGNEQFF. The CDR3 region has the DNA TGTGCCAGCAGCTTTGGGCCCTTCGGCAATGAGCAGTTCTTC.

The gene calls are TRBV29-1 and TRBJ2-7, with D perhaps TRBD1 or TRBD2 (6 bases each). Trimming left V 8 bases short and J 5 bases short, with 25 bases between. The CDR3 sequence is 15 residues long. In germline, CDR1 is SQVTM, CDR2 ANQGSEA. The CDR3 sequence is CSFRGPGGLRNEQYF. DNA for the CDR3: TGCAGCTTTCGAGGCCCTGGGGGGCTTCGGAACGAGCAGTACTTC.

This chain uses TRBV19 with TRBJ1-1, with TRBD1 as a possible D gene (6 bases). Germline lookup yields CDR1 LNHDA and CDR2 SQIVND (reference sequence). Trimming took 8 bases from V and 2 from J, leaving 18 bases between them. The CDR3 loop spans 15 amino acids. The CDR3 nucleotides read TGTGCCAGTGATGTGGGGGGCGCGCGTAACACTGAAGCTTTCTTT. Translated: CASDVGGARNTEAFF.

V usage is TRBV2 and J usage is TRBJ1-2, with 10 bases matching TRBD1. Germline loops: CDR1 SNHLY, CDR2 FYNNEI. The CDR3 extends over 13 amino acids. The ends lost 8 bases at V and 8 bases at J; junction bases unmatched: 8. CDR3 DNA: TGTGCCAGCGGGGGGACAGGGGAATCCGGCTACACCTTC. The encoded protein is CASGGTGESGYTF.

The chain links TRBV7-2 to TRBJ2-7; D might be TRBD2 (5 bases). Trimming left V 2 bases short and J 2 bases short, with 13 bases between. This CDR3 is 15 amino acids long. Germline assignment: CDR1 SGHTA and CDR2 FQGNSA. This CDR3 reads CASSLMWTDPYEQYF. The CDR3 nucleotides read TGTGCCAGCAGCTTAATGTGGACTGATCCCTACGAGCAGTACTTC.

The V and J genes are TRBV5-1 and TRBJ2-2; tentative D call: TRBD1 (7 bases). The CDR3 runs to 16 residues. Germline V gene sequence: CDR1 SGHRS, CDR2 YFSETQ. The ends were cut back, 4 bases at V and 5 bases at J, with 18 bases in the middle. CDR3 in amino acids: CASSEDRAAGTGELFF. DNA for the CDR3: TGCGCCAGCAGCGAAGACAGGGCTGCGGGGACCGGGGAGCTGTTTTTT.

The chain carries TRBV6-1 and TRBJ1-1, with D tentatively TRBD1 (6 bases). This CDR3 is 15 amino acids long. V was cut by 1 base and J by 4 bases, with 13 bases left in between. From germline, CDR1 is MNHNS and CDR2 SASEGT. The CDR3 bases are TGTGCCAGCAGTGAAGTTGACCGGGGGGCCACTGAAGCTTTCTTT. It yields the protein CASSEVDRGATEAFF.

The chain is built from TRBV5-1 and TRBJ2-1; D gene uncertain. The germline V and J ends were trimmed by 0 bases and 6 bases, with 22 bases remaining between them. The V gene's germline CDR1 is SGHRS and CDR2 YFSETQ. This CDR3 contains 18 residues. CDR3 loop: CASSLDADRSFPGNEQFF. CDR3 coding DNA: TGCGCCAGCAGCTTGGATGCGGATAGGTCGTTCCCCGGCAATGAGCAGTTCTTC.

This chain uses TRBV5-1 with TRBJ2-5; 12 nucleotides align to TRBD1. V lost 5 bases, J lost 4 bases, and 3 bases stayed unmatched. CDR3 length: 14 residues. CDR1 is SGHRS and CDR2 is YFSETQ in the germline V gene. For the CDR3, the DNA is TGCGCCAGCAGGGGACAGGGGGCTGCAGAGACCCAGTACTTC. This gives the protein CASRGQGAAETQYF.

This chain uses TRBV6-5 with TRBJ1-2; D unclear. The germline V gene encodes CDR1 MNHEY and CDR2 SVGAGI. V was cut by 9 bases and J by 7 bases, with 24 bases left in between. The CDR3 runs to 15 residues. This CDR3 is CASAPRPDPRTGYTF. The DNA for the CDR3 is TGTGCCAGTGCCCCACGGCCGGACCCCCGGACTGGCTACACCTTC.

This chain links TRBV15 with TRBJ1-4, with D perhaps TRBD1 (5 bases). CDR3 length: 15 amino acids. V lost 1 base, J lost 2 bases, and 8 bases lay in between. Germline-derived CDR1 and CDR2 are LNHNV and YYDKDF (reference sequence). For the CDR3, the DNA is TGTGCCACCAGCAGAGGGGACGGTACTAATGAAAAACTGTTTTTT. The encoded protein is CATSRGDGTNEKLFF.